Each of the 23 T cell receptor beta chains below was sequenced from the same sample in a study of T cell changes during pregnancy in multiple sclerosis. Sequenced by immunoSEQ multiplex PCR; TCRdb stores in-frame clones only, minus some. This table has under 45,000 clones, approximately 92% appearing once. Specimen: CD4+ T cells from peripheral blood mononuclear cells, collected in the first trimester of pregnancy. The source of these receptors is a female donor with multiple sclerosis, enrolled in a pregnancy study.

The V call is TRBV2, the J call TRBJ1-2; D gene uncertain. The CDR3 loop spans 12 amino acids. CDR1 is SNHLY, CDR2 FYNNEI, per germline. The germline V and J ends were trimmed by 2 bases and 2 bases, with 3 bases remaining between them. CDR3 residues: CASSESNYGYTF. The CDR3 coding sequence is TGTGCCAGCAGTGAAAGCAACTATGGCTACACCTTC.

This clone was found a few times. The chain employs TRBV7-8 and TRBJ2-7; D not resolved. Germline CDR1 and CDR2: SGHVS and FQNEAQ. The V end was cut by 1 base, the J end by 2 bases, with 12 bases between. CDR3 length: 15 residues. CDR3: CASSLVLGGTYEQYF. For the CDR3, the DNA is TGTGCCAGCAGCTTAGTTCTAGGTGGAACCTACGAGCAGTACTTC.

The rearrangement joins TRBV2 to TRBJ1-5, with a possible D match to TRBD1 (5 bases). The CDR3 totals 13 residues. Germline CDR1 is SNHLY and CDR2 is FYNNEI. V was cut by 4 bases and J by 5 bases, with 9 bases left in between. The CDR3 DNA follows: TGTGCCAGCAGTGGTGGAGGGGATCAGCCCCAGCATTTT. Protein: CASSGGGDQPQHF.

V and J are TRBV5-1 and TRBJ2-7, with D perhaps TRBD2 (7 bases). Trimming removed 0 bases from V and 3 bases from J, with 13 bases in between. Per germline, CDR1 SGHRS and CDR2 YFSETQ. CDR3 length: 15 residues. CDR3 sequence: CASSLEGDYYYEQYF. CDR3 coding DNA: TGCGCCAGCAGCTTGGAGGGGGACTATTACTACGAGCAGTACTTC.

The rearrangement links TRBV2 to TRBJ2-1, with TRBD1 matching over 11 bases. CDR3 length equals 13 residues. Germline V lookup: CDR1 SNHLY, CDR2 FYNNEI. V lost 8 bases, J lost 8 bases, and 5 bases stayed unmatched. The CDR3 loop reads CASGGTGGDEQFF. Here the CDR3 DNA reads TGTGCCAGCGGTGGGACAGGGGGGGATGAGCAGTTCTTC.

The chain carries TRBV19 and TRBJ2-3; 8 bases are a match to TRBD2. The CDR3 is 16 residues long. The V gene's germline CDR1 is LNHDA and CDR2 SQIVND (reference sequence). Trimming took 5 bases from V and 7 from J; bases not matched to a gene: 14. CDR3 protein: CASSPSLRGERNTQYF. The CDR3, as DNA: TGTGCCAGTAGTCCCTCCCTGCGGGGGGAGCGGAATACGCAGTATTTT.

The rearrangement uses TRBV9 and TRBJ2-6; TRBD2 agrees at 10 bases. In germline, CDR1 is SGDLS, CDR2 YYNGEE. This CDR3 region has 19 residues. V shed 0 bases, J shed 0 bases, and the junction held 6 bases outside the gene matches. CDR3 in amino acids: CASSVGLAGVGSGANVLTF. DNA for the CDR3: TGTGCCAGCAGCGTAGGCCTAGCGGGAGTGGGCTCTGGGGCCAACGTCCTGACTTTC.

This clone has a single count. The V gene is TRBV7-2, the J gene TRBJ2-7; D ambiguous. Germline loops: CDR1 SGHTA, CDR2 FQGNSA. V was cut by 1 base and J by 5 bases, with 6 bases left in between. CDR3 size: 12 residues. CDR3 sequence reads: CASSLGANEQYF. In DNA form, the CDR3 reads TGTGCCAGCAGCTTAGGGGCCAACGAGCAGTACTTC.

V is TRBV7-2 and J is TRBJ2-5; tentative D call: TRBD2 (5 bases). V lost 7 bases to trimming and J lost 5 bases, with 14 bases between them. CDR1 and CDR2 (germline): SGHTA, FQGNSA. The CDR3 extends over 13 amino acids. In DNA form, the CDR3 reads TGTGCCAGCACCCGCCGGGAAGGTGAGACCCAGTACTTC. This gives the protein CASTRREGETQYF.

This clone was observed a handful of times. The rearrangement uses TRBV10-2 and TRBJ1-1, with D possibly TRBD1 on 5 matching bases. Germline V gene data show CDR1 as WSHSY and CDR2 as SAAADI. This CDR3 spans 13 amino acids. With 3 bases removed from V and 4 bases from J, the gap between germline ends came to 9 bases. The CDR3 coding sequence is TGCGCCAGCAGTGATCGGGGGATCACTGAAGCTTTCTTT. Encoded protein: CASSDRGITEAFF.

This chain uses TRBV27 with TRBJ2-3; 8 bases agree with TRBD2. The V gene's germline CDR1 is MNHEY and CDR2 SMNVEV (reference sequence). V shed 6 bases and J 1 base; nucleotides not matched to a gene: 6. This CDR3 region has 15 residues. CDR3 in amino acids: CASSPGTRGTDTQYF. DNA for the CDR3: TGTGCCAGCAGCCCCGGGACTAGAGGCACAGATACGCAGTATTTT.

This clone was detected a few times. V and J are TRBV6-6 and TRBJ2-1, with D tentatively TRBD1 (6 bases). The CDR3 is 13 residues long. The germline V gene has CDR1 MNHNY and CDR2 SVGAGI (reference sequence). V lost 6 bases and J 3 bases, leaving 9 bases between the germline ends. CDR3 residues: CASSLTGYNEQFF. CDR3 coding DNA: TGTGCCAGCAGCCTGACAGGCTACAATGAGCAGTTCTTC.

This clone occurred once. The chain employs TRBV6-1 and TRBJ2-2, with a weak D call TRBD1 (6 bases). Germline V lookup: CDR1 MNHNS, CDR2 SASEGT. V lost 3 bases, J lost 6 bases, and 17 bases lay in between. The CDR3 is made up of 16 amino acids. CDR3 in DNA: TGTGCCAGCAGTGAGCTGGAAAGGGGGATAGCCGGGGAGCTGTTTTTT. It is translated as CASSELERGIAGELFF.

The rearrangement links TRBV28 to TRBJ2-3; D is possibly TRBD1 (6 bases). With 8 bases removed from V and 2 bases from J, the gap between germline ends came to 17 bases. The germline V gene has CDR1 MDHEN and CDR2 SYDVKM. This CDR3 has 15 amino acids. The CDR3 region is CASGTSPLNTDTQYF. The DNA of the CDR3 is TGTGCCAGCGGGACAAGCCCATTAAACACAGATACGCAGTATTTT.

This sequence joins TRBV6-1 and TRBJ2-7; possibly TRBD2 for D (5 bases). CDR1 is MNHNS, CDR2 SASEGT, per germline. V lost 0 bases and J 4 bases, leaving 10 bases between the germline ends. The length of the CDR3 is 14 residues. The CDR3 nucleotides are TGTGCCAGCAGTGAAGCGGGAGTGAGTTACGAGCAGTACTTC. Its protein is CASSEAGVSYEQYF.

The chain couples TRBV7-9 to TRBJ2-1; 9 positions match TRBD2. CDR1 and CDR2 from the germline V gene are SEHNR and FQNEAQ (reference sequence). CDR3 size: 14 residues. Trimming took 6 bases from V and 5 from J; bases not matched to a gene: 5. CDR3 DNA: TGTGCCAGCAGTAGCGGGAGATACAACAATGAGCAGTTCTTC. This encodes CASSSGRYNNEQFF.

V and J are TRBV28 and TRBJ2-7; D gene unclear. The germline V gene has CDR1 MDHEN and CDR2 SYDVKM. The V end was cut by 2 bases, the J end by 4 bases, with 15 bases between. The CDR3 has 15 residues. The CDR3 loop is CASSLPGMAQYEQYF. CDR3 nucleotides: TGTGCCAGCAGTTTACCCGGCATGGCACAGTACGAGCAGTACTTC.

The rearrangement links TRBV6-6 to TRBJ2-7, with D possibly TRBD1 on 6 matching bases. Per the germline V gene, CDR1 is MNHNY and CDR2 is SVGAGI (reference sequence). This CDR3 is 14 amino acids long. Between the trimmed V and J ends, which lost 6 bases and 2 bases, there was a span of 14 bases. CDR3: CASREDSPTYEQYF. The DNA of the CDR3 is TGTGCCAGCAGGGAGGACAGTCCGACCTACGAGCAGTACTTC.

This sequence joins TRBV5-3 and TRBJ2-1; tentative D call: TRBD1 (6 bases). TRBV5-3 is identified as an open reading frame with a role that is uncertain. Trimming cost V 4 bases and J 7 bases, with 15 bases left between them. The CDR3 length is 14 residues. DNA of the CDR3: TGTGCCAGAAGCGAACAGGGAATCTCGAATGAGCAGTTCTTC. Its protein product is CARSEQGISNEQFF.

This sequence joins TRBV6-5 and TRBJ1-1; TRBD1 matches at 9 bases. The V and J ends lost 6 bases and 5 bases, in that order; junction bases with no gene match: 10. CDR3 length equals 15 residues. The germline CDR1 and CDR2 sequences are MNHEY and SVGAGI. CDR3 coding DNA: TGTGCCAGCAGACACGGGACAGGGCTTTGGACTGAAGCTTTCTTT. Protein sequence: CASRHGTGLWTEAFF.

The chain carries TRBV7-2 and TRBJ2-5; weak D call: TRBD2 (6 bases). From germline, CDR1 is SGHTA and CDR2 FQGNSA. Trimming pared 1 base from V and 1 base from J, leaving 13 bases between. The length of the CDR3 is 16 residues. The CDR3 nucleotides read TGTGCCAGCAGCTTAGTGGGCGGGACCATCCAAGAGACCCAGTACTTC. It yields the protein CASSLVGGTIQETQYF.

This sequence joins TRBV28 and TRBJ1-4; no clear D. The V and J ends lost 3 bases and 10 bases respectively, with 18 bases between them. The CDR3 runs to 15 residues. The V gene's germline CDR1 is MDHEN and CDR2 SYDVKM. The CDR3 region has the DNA TGTGCCAGCAGTTTTTCCGATGCGGCCAGTGGAAAACTGTTTTTT. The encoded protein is CASSFSDAASGKLFF.

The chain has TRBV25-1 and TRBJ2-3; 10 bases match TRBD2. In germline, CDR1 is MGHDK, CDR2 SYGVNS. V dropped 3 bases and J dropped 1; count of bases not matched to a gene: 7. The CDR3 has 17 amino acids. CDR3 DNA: TGTGCCAGCAGTGACCCTATTGGACTAGCGGGCACAGATACGCAGTATTTT. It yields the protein CASSDPIGLAGTDTQYF.